This T cell receptor (beta chain) emerged from a study of cytomegalovirus exposure and HLA in healthy donors. The primer mix had 60 Vbeta and 13 Jbeta primers. Sequencing used immunoSEQ multiplex PCR; TCRdb keeps in-frame clones, though not all of them. This sample has 200,000 to 250,000 clones, with 65% to 90% found just once. Trimming removed 0 bases at V and 6 bases at J, with 10 bases between. CDR3 size: 14 residues. Germline CDR1 is SGDLS and CDR2 is YYNGEE. Sequencing was done on a sample of PBMCs. The chain employs TRBV9 and TRBJ1-5; no clear D. The receptor's source is a girl aged 5-17 years in good health and CMV-seronegative. CDR3 loop: CASSVGDTSQPQHF. Here the CDR3 DNA reads TGTGCCAGCAGCGTAGGTGACACGAGTCAGCCCCAGCATTTT. The variable domain in full, with the rest retrieved from reference TRBV9 and TRBJ1-5, is DSGVTQTPKHLITATGQRVTLRCSPRSGDLSVYWYQQSLDQGLQFLIQYYNGEERAKGNILERFSAQQFPDLHSELNLSSLELGDSALYFCASSVGDTSQPQHFGDGTRLSIL.